The next 12 T cell receptor beta chains were all read from a single sample in a study of T cells after yellow fever vaccination. Via MiXCR, TCRdb re-called the 5' RACE reads, giving one row per CDR3 protein. The sample consists of about 360,000 distinct CDR3 sequences, under 7.5% of them appearing once. The sample was PBMCs, taken 5 days after the yellow fever booster vaccination. These TCRs come from a young man who received the YFV17D yellow fever vaccine.

This clonotype was detected only a few times. The gene calls are TRBV20-1 and TRBJ1-2, with D perhaps matching TRBD1 (5 bases). The CDR3 spans 13 residues. V lost 0 bases to trimming and J lost 7 bases, with 12 bases between them. In germline, CDR1 is DFQATT, CDR2 SNEGSKA (reference sequence). CDR3: CSARDRGDFGYTF. The CDR3 DNA follows: TGCAGTGCTAGAGATCGGGGGGATTTTGGCTACACCTTC.

This clonotype was recorded at least ten times. This chain joins TRBV12-3 or TRBV12-4 and TRBJ2-7; TRBD1 agrees at 7 bases. The V and J ends lost 6 bases and 4 bases, in that order; junction bases with no gene match: 15. This CDR3 region has 16 residues. The CDR3 here is CASRKRTGCARYEQYF. For the CDR3, the DNA is TGTGCCAGCAGGAAAAGGACAGGTTGCGCCCGTTACGAGCAGTACTTC.

This clonotype came up a few times. The chain couples TRBV20-1 to TRBJ2-7; 7 bases map to TRBD1. The CDR3 runs 16 residues. The germline gives CDR1 DFQATT, CDR2 SNEGSKA (reference sequence). V trimming: 3 bases; J trimming: 6 bases; junction bases outside the gene matches: 17. As DNA, the CDR3 is TGCAGTGCTAGCGCTACCCGACACAGGGGACGTCCCGAGCAGTACTTC. It encodes CSASATRHRGRPEQYF.

This clonotype has only a few counts. The chain has TRBV4-3 and TRBJ2-3; 12 positions match TRBD2. J gave up 2 bases and V 1 base, and 7 bases lay outside the gene matches. The CDR3 is 18 residues long. Germline CDR1 LGHNA, CDR2 YSLEER. CDR3 coding DNA: TGCGCCAGCAGCCAAGGGGCACTAGCGGGAGGCTCCACAGATACGCAGTATTTT. Translation gives CASSQGALAGGSTDTQYF.

This clonotype appeared a few times. The chain joins TRBV25-1 to TRBJ2-7, with 7 bases lining up with TRBD1. The CDR3 totals 15 residues. From germline, CDR1 is MGHDK and CDR2 SYGVNS. V trimming: 7 bases; J trimming: 3 bases; junction bases outside the gene matches: 12. CDR3 coding DNA: TGTGCCAGCAACGACGGGGCTACAGGGGTCTACGAGCAGTACTTC. Encoded protein: CASNDGATGVYEQYF.

The chain combines TRBV12-5 with TRBJ1-1; 8 nucleotides line up with TRBD1. The CDR3 runs 15 residues. Looked up from germline, CDR1 is LGHNT and CDR2 is FRNRAP. J was trimmed by 4 bases and V by 5 bases; bases with no gene match: 9. As DNA, the CDR3 is TGTGCTAGTGGTCCAAGACAGGGGACGACCACTGAAGCTTTCTTT. Protein sequence: CASGPRQGTTTEAFF.

V is TRBV6-1 and J is TRBJ2-3; 10 positions agree with TRBD1. There are 14 residues in the CDR3. Trimming at V came to 8 bases and at J to 2 bases, leaving 4 bases not matched to a gene. Per germline, CDR1 MNHNS and CDR2 SASEGT. The CDR3 nucleotides read TGTGCCAGCGCCGGGACAGGGGACACAGATACGCAGTATTTT. Its protein is CASAGTGDTDTQYF.

In this sample, this clonotype turned up a few times. The gene calls are TRBV3-1 and TRBJ2-5; 9 nucleotides line up with TRBD2. This CDR3 has 17 residues. CDR1 and CDR2 (germline): LGHDT, YNNKEL (reference sequence). V lost 0 bases and J lost 2; bases outside the gene matches: 7. The chain's CDR3 is CASSQDWSSGVQETQYF. The CDR3 nucleotides read TGTGCCAGCAGCCAAGATTGGTCTAGCGGGGTACAAGAGACCCAGTACTTC.

This clonotype was picked up many times. V and J are TRBV12-3 or TRBV12-4 and TRBJ1-5; D gene unclear. The CDR3 consists of 13 residues. Trimming stripped 3 bases from V and 1 base from J, with 4 bases between. CDR3 protein: CASSLLSNQPQHF. The CDR3 coding sequence is TGTGCCAGCAGTTTGTTGAGCAATCAGCCCCAGCATTTT.

This clonotype was observed at least ten times. The chain uses TRBV19 and TRBJ1-5, with D possibly being TRBD1 (5 bases). Per the germline V gene, CDR1 is LNHDA and CDR2 is SQIVND (reference sequence). CDR3 size: 15 residues. Trimming removed 5 bases from V and 1 base from J, with 12 bases in between. The CDR3 DNA is TGTGCCAGTAGTTTCCAGGGCTTCAGCAATCAGCCCCAGCATTTT. It yields the protein CASSFQGFSNQPQHF. Full variable domain (rest looked up from reference TRBV19 and TRBJ1-5): DGGITQSPKYLFRKEGQNVTLSCEQNLNHDAMYWYRQDPGQGLRLIYYSQIVNDFQKGDIAEGYSVSREKKESFPLTVTSAQKNPTAFYLCASSFQGFSNQPQHFGDGTRLSIL.

This clonotype was detected a few times. This CDR3 is CASSTGQQNEKLFF. Written as DNA, the CDR3 is TGTGCCAGCAGTACAGGACAGCAGAATGAAAAACTGTTTTTT. The chain joins TRBV6-5 to TRBJ1-4; D possibly corresponds to TRBD1 (6 bases). This CDR3 spans 14 amino acids. Germline V gene data show CDR1 as MNHEY and CDR2 as SVGAGI. Trimming left V 5 bases short and J 5 bases short, with 12 bases between.

The chain couples TRBV4-3 to TRBJ2-7; the match to TRBD2 covers 11 bases. The CDR3 sequence is 15 residues long. The trim removed 2 bases at V and 6 bases at J, leaving 6 bases unmatched. Looked up from germline, CDR1 is LGHNA and CDR2 is YSLEER. The CDR3 reads CASSQRTSGSFEQYF. CDR3 in DNA: TGCGCCAGCAGCCAAAGAACTAGCGGGAGTTTCGAGCAGTACTTC.